This T cell receptor (beta chain) came from a study of blood T cell repertoires in COVID-19. On the study more broadly: Samples representing acute and convalescent COVID-19 were sourced from the United States, Italy and Spain. The cDNA or gDNA used as material had been derived from T cells, B-cell-depleted T cells, or PBMCs.

Original data processing: Using reference gene primer amplification, nucleated cell counts were estimated. Repertoires were generated with immunoSEQ multiplex PCR, while TCRdb's copy carries only in-frame clones and drops some. V, J and clone size derive from that table, while D and trimming were established from the DNA sequence. This sample carries 150,000 or so clones, over 60% of them seen once, and the ten largest clones take 9%. The sample taken for sequencing was peripheral blood. The receptor comes from a woman between 45 and 60 years old with active or convalescent COVID-19.

The CDR3 DNA is TGTGCCAGCAGCCCTGGCCGTCGCGGTGCGAATGAGCAGTTCTTC. Translating it yields CASSPGRRGANEQFF. The gene calls are TRBV11-3 and TRBJ2-1, with D hard to call. The CDR3 sequence is 15 residues long. The V gene's germline CDR1 is SGHNT and CDR2 YENEEA. The V and J ends lost 5 bases and 7 bases respectively, with 18 bases between them.